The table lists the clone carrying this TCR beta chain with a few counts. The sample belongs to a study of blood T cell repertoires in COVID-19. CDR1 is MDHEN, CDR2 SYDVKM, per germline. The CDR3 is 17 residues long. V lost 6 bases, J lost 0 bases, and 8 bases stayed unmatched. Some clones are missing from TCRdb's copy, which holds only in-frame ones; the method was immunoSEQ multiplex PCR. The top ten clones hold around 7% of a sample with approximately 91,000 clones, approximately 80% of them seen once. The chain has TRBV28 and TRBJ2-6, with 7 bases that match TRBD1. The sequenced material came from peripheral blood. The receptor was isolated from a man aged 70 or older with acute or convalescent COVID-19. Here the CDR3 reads CASRSDRVNSGANVLTF. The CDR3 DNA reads TGTGCCAGCAGGTCAGACAGGGTGAACTCTGGGGCCAACGTCCTGACTTTC.